This T cell receptor (beta chain) was recorded in a study of blood T cell repertoires in COVID-19. This CDR3 spans 16 amino acids. Per germline, CDR1 LNHDA and CDR2 SQIVND (reference sequence). V was pared by 5 bases and J by 2 bases, with 16 bases between. Authors' analysis steps: How many nucleated cells were present was estimated from reference gene primer amplification. The method was immunoSEQ multiplex PCR; TCRdb's version includes in-frame clones alone and lacks a portion of them. For V, J and clone size, that table is used; D and trimming come from the DNA. The profile shows about 300,000 clones, about four fifths of them singletons.

The source material was peripheral blood. The chain is built from TRBV19 and TRBJ2-1; no reliable D call. This clonotype originated in a woman in her fifties or sixties who had recovered from COVID-19. The CDR3 loop is CASSPTGPGTYNEQFF. The CDR3 DNA follows: TGTGCCAGTAGTCCTACCGGCCCAGGCACCTACAATGAGCAGTTCTTC. The entire variable domain, with the rest obtained from reference TRBV19 and TRBJ2-1, is as follows: DGGITQSPKYLFRKEGQNVTLSCEQNLNHDAMYWYRQDPGQGLRLIYYSQIVNDFQKGDIAEGYSVSREKKESFPLTVTSAQKNPTAFYLCASSPTGPGTYNEQFFGPGTRLTVL.